These T cell receptor beta chains were read from a single sample in a study of CD8 T cells in Susac syndrome. TCRdb independently ran MiXCR on the immunoSEQ multiplex PCR reads; one entry per CDR3 protein. The sample consists of about 160,000 distinct CDR3 sequences, 92% of them appearing once. Sequencing used CD4+ T cells from PBMCs. Receptor source: a human donor in good health. Both conserved end residues are part of each CDR3. D genes are given only for firm matches. Clone size is stated in some rows and not others, as once, few, many or a class when expanded.

TRBV3-1	TRBJ1-2	TRBD1	-	CASSQAHRGPGYTF	TGTGCCAGCAGCCAAGCGCACAGGGGACCTGGCTACACCTTC
TRBV2	TRBJ2-1	-	-	CASSEGGGRRSVYNEQFF	TGTGCCAGCAGTGAAGGTGGGGGGCGTCGTTCCGTCTACAATGAGCAGTTCTTC
TRBV5-1	TRBJ2-2	-	-	CASSLAGWGNTGELFF	TGCGCCAGCAGCTTGGCCGGCTGGGGGAACACCGGGGAGCTGTTTTTT
TRBV20-1	TRBJ2-7	TRBD2	-	CSASLAGRSYEQYF	TGCAGTGCTAGTCTAGCGGGACGGTCCTACGAGCAGTACTTC
TRBV6-5	TRBJ2-7	TRBD1	-	CASSYSGQGFYEQYF	TGTGCCAGCAGTTACTCGGGACAGGGCTTCTACGAGCAGTACTTC
TRBV23-1	TRBJ2-7	-	-	CASSQSSPGRGIGEQYF	TGCGCCAGCAGTCAATCGTCCCCAGGGCGAGGGATAGGCGAGCAGTACTTC
TRBV25-1	TRBJ2-2	-	-	CASSDYRDTGELFF	TGTGCCAGCAGTGATTACAGGGACACCGGGGAGCTGTTTTTT
TRBV5-4	TRBJ2-3	-	-	CASSFGLAGMVRDTQYF	TGTGCCAGCAGCTTCGGTTTAGCCGGGATGGTCAGGGATACGCAGTATTTT
TRBV28	TRBJ1-3	-	-	CASSLSGLDTIYF	TGTGCCAGCAGTTTATCAGGGTTAGACACCATATATTTT
TRBV28	TRBJ1-2	-	-	CASSLPSVRYYGYTF	TGTGCCAGCAGTCTTCCCTCAGTTCGATACTATGGCTACACCTTC
TRBV3-1	TRBJ2-7	-	-	CASSITGRGEQYF	TGTGCCAGCAGCATTACAGGGAGGGGCGAGCAGTACTTC
TRBV3-1	TRBJ2-5	-	-	CASSQGTKETQYF	TGTGCCAGCAGCCAAGGGACTAAAGAGACCCAGTACTTC
TRBV7-9	TRBJ2-4	-	-	CAVGWVKNIQYF	TGTGCCGTAGGGTGGGTCAAAAACATTCAGTACTTC
TRBV10-1	TRBJ2-7	-	-	CASSESHDYEQYF	TGCGCCAGCAGTGAGTCGCACGACTACGAGCAGTACTTC
TRBV30	TRBJ2-1	-	-	CAWSVRRLGDEQFF	TGTGCCTGGAGTGTACGACGGTTGGGGGATGAGCAGTTCTTC
TRBV25-1	TRBJ1-1	TRBD1	-	CASSAGGAGTEAFF	TGTGCCAGCAGTGCAGGGGGCGCGGGCACTGAAGCTTTCTTT
TRBV4-1	TRBJ2-2	-	-	CASRPGLLNTGELFF	TGCGCCAGCAGACCGGGACTCCTAAACACCGGGGAGCTGTTTTTT
TRBV2	TRBJ1-1	-	few	CASSEGGLGTEAFF	TGTGCCAGCAGTGAAGGTGGGTTGGGCACTGAAGCTTTCTTT